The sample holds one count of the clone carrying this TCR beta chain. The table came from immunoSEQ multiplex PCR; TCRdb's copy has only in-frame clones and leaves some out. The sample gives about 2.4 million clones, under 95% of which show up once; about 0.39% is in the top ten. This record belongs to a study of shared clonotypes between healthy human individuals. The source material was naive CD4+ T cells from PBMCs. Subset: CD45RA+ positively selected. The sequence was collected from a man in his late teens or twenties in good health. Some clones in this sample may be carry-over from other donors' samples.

The DNA of the CDR3 is TGTGCCAGCTCACCAGGAGCGGATGTCTACAATGAGCAGTTCTTC. Translation gives CASSPGADVYNEQFF. V is TRBV18 and J is TRBJ2-1; tentative D call: TRBD2 (5 bases). The germline V and J ends were trimmed by 2 bases and 3 bases, with 11 bases remaining between them. This CDR3 comprises 15 residues. CDR1 and CDR2 (germline): KGHSH, LQKENI. Using reference TRBV18 and TRBJ2-1 for the parts outside the CDR3, the full variable domain is NAGVMQNPRHLVRRRGQEARLRCSPMKGHSHVYWYRQLPEEGLKFMVYLQKENIIDESGMPKERFSAEFPKEGPSILRIQQVVRGDSAAYFCASSPGADVYNEQFFGPGTRLTVL.